A single sample is the source of the 12 T cell receptor beta chains below, sequenced in a study of beta chain features in type 1 diabetes. Of the isolated RNA, all was reverse transcribed, and so the sequenced material was expressed TCRB transcripts. Produced via immunoSEQ multiplex PCR; TCRdb's table is partial and in-frame only. The data hold approximately 400,000 clones, with more than 12% observed a single time. The source material was naive CD4+ T cells from blood. These receptors were obtained from a woman between 18 and 30 years old in good health.

J is TRBJ1-3 and V is TRBV18; tentative D call: TRBD1 (5 bases). The CDR3 is made up of 15 amino acids. The V gene's germline CDR1 is KGHSH and CDR2 LQKENI. Trimming took 2 bases from V and 7 from J, leaving 15 bases between them. This chain's CDR3 is CASSPMERGWNTIYF. CDR3 DNA sequence: TGTGCCAGCTCACCAATGGAAAGGGGATGGAACACCATATATTTT.

This chain connects TRBV7-2 to TRBJ2-6; D unresolved. There are 16 residues in the CDR3. The germline V gene encodes CDR1 SGHTA and CDR2 FQGNSA. Trimming took off 1 base at V and 0 bases at J, with 7 bases between the two ends. The DNA for the CDR3 is TGTGCCAGCAGCTTAGAGGCTAGCTCTGGGGCCAACGTCCTGACTTTC. Translated: CASSLEASSGANVLTF.

The chain recombines TRBV15 with TRBJ2-4, with TRBD1 matching over 12 bases. CDR1 and CDR2 from the germline V gene are LNHNV and YYDKDF (reference sequence). This CDR3 contains 15 residues. V gave up 8 bases and J gave up 2 bases; unmatched junction bases: 4. CDR3 sequence: CATGTGGFPKNIQYF. Here the CDR3 DNA reads TGTGCCACCGGGACAGGGGGCTTTCCCAAAAACATTCAGTACTTC.

This rearrangement joins TRBV9 to TRBJ2-5, with 14 bases lining up with TRBD2. This CDR3 has 18 amino acids. V was clipped by 3 bases and J by 5 bases; unmatched bases: 12. CDR1 and CDR2 from the germline V gene are SGDLS and YYNGEE. This chain's CDR3 is CASSGRTGTSGRGETQYF. CDR3 coding DNA: TGTGCCAGCAGCGGCCGAACCGGGACTAGCGGGAGAGGTGAGACCCAGTACTTC.

The V call is TRBV5-1, the J call TRBJ2-1, with D tentatively TRBD2 (5 bases). Trimming pared 2 bases from V and 7 bases from J, leaving 10 bases between. Per the germline V gene, CDR1 is SGHRS and CDR2 is YFSETQ. The length of the CDR3 is 13 residues. CDR3 protein: CASSLPTGNEQFF. CDR3 in DNA: TGCGCCAGCAGCTTACCCACGGGGAATGAGCAGTTCTTC.

This chain connects TRBV6-7 to TRBJ2-3; 7 bases agree with TRBD1. TRBV6-7 carries the ORF label, with uncertain function. Trimming cost V 1 base and J 2 bases; bases outside gene matches: 6. The CDR3 runs 16 residues. CDR3 loop: CASSYCLGQNTDTQYF. The CDR3 DNA is TGTGCCAGCAGTTACTGTCTGGGACAGAACACAGATACGCAGTATTTT.

This clone was detected a few times. The chain has TRBV7-2 and TRBJ1-2; 7 bases are shared with TRBD1. V was pared by 3 bases and J by 6 bases, with 10 bases of the junction left unmatched. CDR1 is SGHTA, CDR2 FQGNSA, per germline. The CDR3 has 15 residues. CDR3 sequence reads: CASSFPDRAGDGYTF. In nucleotides, the CDR3 is TGTGCCAGCAGCTTCCCCGACAGGGCCGGAGATGGCTACACCTTC. Combining the CDR3 with reference TRBV7-2 and TRBJ1-2 gives the whole variable domain GAGVSQSPSNKVTEKGKDVELRCDPISGHTALYWYRQSLGQGLEFLIYFQGNSAPDKSGLPSDRFSAERTGGSVSTLTIQRTQQEDSAVYLCASSFPDRAGDGYTFGSGTRLTVV.

This clone was observed a handful of times. This sample also contains other DNA sequences that code for the same CDR3. The rearrangement uses TRBV7-9 and TRBJ2-1; a possible D gene is TRBD2 (6 bases). Between the trimmed V and J ends, which lost 5 bases and 2 bases, there was a span of 10 bases. Germline-derived CDR1 and CDR2 are SEHNR and FQNEAQ (reference sequence). The CDR3 is made up of 14 amino acids. The CDR3 is CASSLSGTYNEQFF. The DNA for the CDR3 is TGTGCCAGCAGCCTTAGCGGAACCTACAATGAGCAGTTCTTC.

This clone was detected a few times. The V and J genes are TRBV7-2 and TRBJ2-1; D gene uncertain. The germline V gene has CDR1 SGHTA and CDR2 FQGNSA. There are 14 residues in the CDR3. V lost 6 bases and J 2 bases, leaving 11 bases between the germline ends. The CDR3 coding sequence is TGTGCCAGCAGGAGGAGAGTCACCTACAATGAGCAGTTCTTC. Its translation: CASRRRVTYNEQFF.

Only a few counts were recorded for this clone. The genes are TRBV30 and TRBJ1-2; D is unclear. The germline gives CDR1 GTSNPN, CDR2 SVGIG (reference sequence). The CDR3 has 15 amino acids. Trimming removed 1 base from V and 3 bases from J, with 15 bases in between. CDR3 sequence reads: CAWSGPRLYDYGYTF. The CDR3, as DNA: TGTGCCTGGAGTGGTCCCAGGTTGTATGACTATGGCTACACCTTC.

This rearrangement joins TRBV28 to TRBJ1-1; D is possibly TRBD1 (5 bases). V lost 4 bases and J lost 1, with 10 bases in between. Germline V CDR1 and CDR2: MDHEN, SYDVKM. This CDR3 region has 14 residues. In DNA, the CDR3 is TGTGCCAGCAGTTCCCCCCAGGGGAACACTGAAGCTTTCTTT. It specifies CASSSPQGNTEAFF. The complete variable domain, with remaining parts taken from reference TRBV28 and TRBJ1-1, reads DVKVTQSSRYLVKRTGEKVFLECVQDMDHENMFWYRQDPGLGLRLIYFSYDVKMKEKGDIPEGYSVSREKKERFSLILESASTNQTSMYLCASSSPQGNTEAFFGQGTRLTVV.

This clone was seen more than once but under ten times. The chain has TRBV7-9 and TRBJ2-3; D gene unclear. Germline-derived CDR1 and CDR2 are SEHNR and FQNEAQ (reference sequence). The V gene lost 1 base and the J gene lost 1 base, with 6 bases spanning the gap. The CDR3 has 14 amino acids. The CDR3 spells CASSLVVGTDTQYF. The CDR3, as DNA: TGTGCCAGCAGCTTAGTCGTAGGCACAGATACGCAGTATTTT.